This T cell receptor (beta chain) is drawn from a study of T cell responses to AZD1222 COVID-19 vaccine. Second-dose intervals of approximately 4 or approximately 12 weeks were pooled. Libraries were prepared by immunoSEQ multiplex PCR; TCRdb keeps only in-frame clonotypes and omits some of them. The repertoire holds some 79,000 clones, with roughly 85% as singletons. This clone was seen repeatedly, ten times or more. The antigen is unknown. V dropped 3 bases and J dropped 8; count of bases not matched to a gene: 0. The CDR3 consists of 13 residues. Germline CDR1 reads KGHSH; CDR2 reads LQKENI. Overall study results and limits: Nearly half of spike-specific TCRs reportedly go after variant regions that carry no mutations.

This chain joins TRBV18 and TRBJ2-1; TRBD2 aligns across 11 bases. This clonotype originated in an adult who received the AZD1222 COVID-19 vaccine. Sample: peripheral blood, taken 28 days after the second AZD1222 dose. CDR3 DNA: TGTGCCAGCTCACCGACTAGCGGGGATGAGCAGTTCTTC. Translating gives CASSPTSGDEQFF.